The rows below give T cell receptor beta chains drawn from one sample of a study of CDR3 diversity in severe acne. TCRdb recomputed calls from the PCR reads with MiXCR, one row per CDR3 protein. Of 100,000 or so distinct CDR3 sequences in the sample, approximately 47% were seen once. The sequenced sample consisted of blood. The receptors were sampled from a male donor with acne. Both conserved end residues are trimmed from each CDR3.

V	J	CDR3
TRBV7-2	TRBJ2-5	ASSLWSNSNQPQY
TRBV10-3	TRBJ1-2	AISDTGRGDYGYT
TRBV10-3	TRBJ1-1	AINSKGKNTEAF
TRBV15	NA	ASSREWGGTDTQY
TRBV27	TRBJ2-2	ASSLTSGSTGELF
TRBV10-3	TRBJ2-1	AISVAGSSYNEQF
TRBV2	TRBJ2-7	ASTGAVVYEQY
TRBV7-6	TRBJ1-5	ASSLASGHNQPQH
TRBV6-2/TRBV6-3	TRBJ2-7	AGRLAGGEQY
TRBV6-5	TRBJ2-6	ASRPTLGANVLT
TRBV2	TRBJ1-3	ASSWAISGNTIY
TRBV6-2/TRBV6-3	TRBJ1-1	ASSSNGRTGGTEAF
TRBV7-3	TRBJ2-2	ASSLFAVGQELF
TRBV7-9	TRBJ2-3	ASSFMLPQDTQY
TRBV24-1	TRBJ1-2	ATSEHQSYGYT
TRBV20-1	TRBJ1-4	SARDFPTGEREKLF
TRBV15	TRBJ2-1	ATSSEYLSDLCASGTREQF